In its sample, the clone carrying this TCR beta chain was seen once. The germline V gene encodes CDR1 LGHNA and CDR2 YNFKEQ. This CDR3 has 13 residues. The V gene lost 1 base and the J gene lost 4 bases, with 5 bases spanning the gap. The sample originates from a study of CD8+ T cells in alopecia areata. cDNA reverse transcribed from extracted RNA served as the sequencing template. TCRdb's table, derived via immunoSEQ multiplex PCR, lists solely in-frame clones and lacks some. The sample consists of 200,000 to 250,000 clones, approximately 52% of them appearing once. This specimen was CD4+ T cells sorted from blood, taken at week 0. This receptor was identified in a human donor with alopecia areata. The chain has TRBV4-2 and TRBJ1-5; D remains unclear. The CDR3 nucleotides are TGTGCCAGCAGCCAAGGTGAAAATCAGCCCCAGCATTTT. It specifies CASSQGENQPQHF.